Following are 13 T cell receptor beta chains from one sample sequenced in a study of a mutant IDH1 vaccine in newly diagnosed glioma. Time point here: baseline, week 1 (first vaccination visit). Described treatment: pre-vaccination baseline after standard-of-care therapy. TCRdb's copy holds only in-frame clones and misses some; the assay was immunoSEQ multiplex PCR. In the table there are about 92,000 clones, under 90% of which are singletons. The input for sequencing was PBMCs, taken from a glioma patient treated with radiotherapy, temozolomide or both. Receptor source: a woman in her 50s with glioma.

V usage is TRBV29-1 and J usage is TRBJ2-7; D gene unclear. V shed 5 bases and J shed 0 bases, with 14 bases lying between them. CDR1 is SQVTM and CDR2 is ANQGSEA in the germline V gene. The CDR3 extends over 14 amino acids. CDR3 bases: TGCAGCGTTCGCCGTCCGGAAAGCTCCTACGAGCAGTACTTC. Its translation is CSVRRPESSYEQYF.

This clone is a singleton in its sample. The chain recombines TRBV6-6 with TRBJ1-4; the D gene is possibly TRBD1 (5 bases). V lost 10 bases to trimming and J lost 12 bases, with 12 bases between them. Germline values: CDR1 MNHNY, CDR2 SVGAGI (reference sequence). This CDR3 is built from 10 residues. The CDR3 nucleotides read TGTGCCACCTCTCGGGGGGAACTGTTTTTT. It is translated as CATSRGELFF.

This clone appeared a few times. The chain is built from TRBV27 and TRBJ2-7; D call uncertain. V shed 10 bases and J shed 5 bases, with 18 bases lying between them. Germline V gene data show CDR1 as MNHEY and CDR2 as SMNVEV (reference sequence). This CDR3 region has 13 residues. The CDR3 DNA reads TGTGCCACCCGAGAATCAGGTGCCCACGAGCAGTACTTC. Translating gives CATRESGAHEQYF.

This chain joins TRBV19 and TRBJ1-2; the D gene is possibly TRBD1 (5 bases). The ends were cut back, 3 bases at V and 8 bases at J, with 13 bases in the middle. From germline, CDR1 is LNHDA and CDR2 SQIVND (reference sequence). The CDR3 spans 13 residues. The CDR3: CASSMQGREGYTF. The CDR3 DNA reads TGTGCCAGTAGTATGCAGGGCAGGGAGGGCTACACCTTC.

This chain joins TRBV4-3 and TRBJ1-1; no definite D call. The CDR3 spans 13 residues. The germline CDR1 and CDR2 sequences are LGHNA and YSLEER. The germline V and J ends were trimmed by 8 bases and 0 bases, with 10 bases remaining between them. CDR3 nucleotide sequence: TGCGCCAGCTCGGCTAGAATGAACACTGAAGCTTTCTTT. Translating gives CASSARMNTEAFF.

The gene calls are TRBV5-1 and TRBJ1-1; unclear D gene. In germline, CDR1 is SGHRS, CDR2 YFSETQ. The CDR3 is 16 amino acids. Trimming cost V 0 bases and J 2 bases, with 14 bases left between them. Here the CDR3 DNA reads TGCGCCAGCAGCTTGGTTATCGGGGTCGGAAACACTGAAGCTTTCTTT. Translation gives CASSLVIGVGNTEAFF.

The chain has TRBV5-1 and TRBJ2-7; 8 positions agree with TRBD2. The CDR3 is 15 residues long. J was trimmed by 0 bases and V by 8 bases; bases with no gene match: 10. CDR1 and CDR2 from the germline V gene are SGHRS and YFSETQ. The CDR3 DNA reads TGCGCCAGTTCCACGGGGGGGCTTCCCTCCTACGAGCAGTACTTC. Residues: CASSTGGLPSYEQYF.

This clone was seen once. V usage is TRBV7-8 and J usage is TRBJ1-4, with TRBD1 matching over 7 bases. V lost 4 bases, J lost 4 bases, and 3 bases stayed unmatched. The CDR3 runs 14 residues. The germline V gene encodes CDR1 SGHVS and CDR2 FQNEAQ. CDR3 nucleotides: TGTGCCAGCAGCTCGGGACAGTTTAATGAAAAACTGTTTTTT. It codes for CASSSGQFNEKLFF.

The chain is built from TRBV5-6 and TRBJ1-5; maybe TRBD1 (5 bases). The CDR3 sequence is 14 residues long. Germline CDR1 reads SGHDT; CDR2 reads YYEEEE. V gave up 2 bases and J gave up 7 bases, with 13 bases separating them. The CDR3 region has the DNA TGTGCCAGCAGCTTCGGGGGATCCGGACAGCCCCAGCATTTT. This codes for CASSFGGSGQPQHF.

The genes are TRBV9 and TRBJ1-6; TRBD1 is a possible D gene (5 bases). This CDR3 has 15 residues. V lost 4 bases and J 4 bases, leaving 12 bases between the germline ends. The germline V gene has CDR1 SGDLS and CDR2 YYNGEE. CDR3 DNA: TGTGCCAGCAGCCCCCCGGGGGGTTATAATTCACCCCTCCACTTT. Translation gives CASSPPGGYNSPLHF.

The V call is TRBV29-1, the J call TRBJ2-7; 8 bases are a match to TRBD2. V dropped 6 bases and J dropped 2; count of bases not matched to a gene: 6. Germline-derived CDR1 and CDR2 are SQVTM and ANQGSEA. The length of the CDR3 is 13 residues. The DNA for the CDR3 is TGCAGCGTGACGACGGGGGGGGCCTACGAGCAGTACTTC. It yields the protein CSVTTGGAYEQYF.

J is TRBJ2-7 and V is TRBV4-2; maybe TRBD2 (6 bases). CDR1 is LGHNA and CDR2 is YNFKEQ in the germline V gene. CDR3 size: 16 residues. V dropped 4 bases and J dropped 3 bases, with 19 bases sitting between them. The CDR3 here is CASSPTAGRPNYEQYF. The DNA of the CDR3 is TGTGCCAGCAGCCCTACTGCTGGGAGGCCTAACTACGAGCAGTACTTC.

The rearrangement uses TRBV4-2 and TRBJ2-7, with 16 bases identical to TRBD2. V gave up 3 bases and J gave up 5 bases; unmatched junction bases: 10. The CDR3 has 18 amino acids. Germline loops: CDR1 LGHNA, CDR2 YNFKEQ. The DNA for the CDR3 is TGTGCCAGCAGCCAGACCGTAGGGACTAGCGGGGGGGTACACGAGCAGTACTTC. Its protein is CASSQTVGTSGGVHEQYF.